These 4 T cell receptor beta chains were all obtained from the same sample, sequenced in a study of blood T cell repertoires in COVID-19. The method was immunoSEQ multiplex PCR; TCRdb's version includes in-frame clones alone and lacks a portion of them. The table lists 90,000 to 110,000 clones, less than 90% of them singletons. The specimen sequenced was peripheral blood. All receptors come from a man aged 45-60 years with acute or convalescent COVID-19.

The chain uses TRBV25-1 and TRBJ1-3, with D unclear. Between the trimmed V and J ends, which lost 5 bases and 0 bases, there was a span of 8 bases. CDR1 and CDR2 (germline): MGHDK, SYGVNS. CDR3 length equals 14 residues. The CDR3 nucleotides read TGTGCCAGCAGTCCAGGCAGCTCTGGAAACACCATATATTTT. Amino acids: CASSPGSSGNTIYF. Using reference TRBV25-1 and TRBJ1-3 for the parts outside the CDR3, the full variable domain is EADIYQTPRYLVIGTGKKITLECSQTMGHDKMYWYQQDPGMELHLIHYSYGVNSTEKGDLSSESTVSRIRTEHFPLTLESARPSHTSQYLCASSPGSSGNTIYFGEGSWLTVV.

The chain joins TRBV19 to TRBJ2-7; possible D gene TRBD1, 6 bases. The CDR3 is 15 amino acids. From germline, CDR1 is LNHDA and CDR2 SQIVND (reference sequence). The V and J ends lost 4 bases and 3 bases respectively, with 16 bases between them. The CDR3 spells CASSTGTRRFYEQYF. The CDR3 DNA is TGTGCCAGTAGTACTGGGACAAGGAGATTCTACGAGCAGTACTTC.

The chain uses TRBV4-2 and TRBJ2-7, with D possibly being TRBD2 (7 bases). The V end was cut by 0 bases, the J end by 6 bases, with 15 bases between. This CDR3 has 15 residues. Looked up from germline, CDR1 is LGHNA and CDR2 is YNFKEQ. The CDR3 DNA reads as TGTGCCAGCAGCCAAGATAAGGCGAGGGGGGGCGAGCAGTACTTC. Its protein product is CASSQDKARGGEQYF.

For the CDR3, the DNA is TGTGCCTGGAGTAATCCGGTATCACTAGTTGGCGAGACCCAGTACTTC. Amino acids: CAWSNPVSLVGETQYF. The rearrangement uses TRBV30 and TRBJ2-5; perhaps TRBD2 as D (5 bases). This CDR3 spans 16 amino acids. Germline lookup yields CDR1 GTSNPN and CDR2 SVGIG (reference sequence). V was shortened by 2 bases and J by 5 bases, with 21 bases between the two germline ends.